This TCR beta chain was found in a study of blood T cell repertoires in COVID-19. At the level of the study: Sites in the United States, Italy and Spain provided acute and convalescent COVID-19 samples. PBMCs, B-cell-depleted T cells, or T cells were the source of the cDNA or gDNA that made up the material.

TCRdb's copy holds only in-frame clones and misses some; the assay was immunoSEQ multiplex PCR. The data contain about 130,000 clones, about 85% of them singletons. Those enrolled in Seattle joined during active infection and were followed longitudinally afterward. The receptor was isolated from a woman aged 70 to 79 with COVID-19, enrolled during active disease. Sequenced: peripheral blood.

CDR3 sequence reads: CASSQDWGGFEKLFF. The CDR3 nucleotides read TGCGCCAGCAGCCAAGATTGGGGAGGGTTCGAAAAACTGTTTTTT. The J gene is TRBJ1-4, the V gene TRBV4-3; D gene uncertain. CDR1 and CDR2 (germline): LGHNA, YSLEER. V was pared by 0 bases and J by 8 bases, with 13 bases between. The CDR3 runs 15 residues.